The entry below describes one T cell receptor beta chain. Its antigen is still unknown. Base qualities are not recorded, but no much larger clone differs from it by a single base. The data originate from a study of cytomegalovirus exposure and HLA in healthy donors (dated by TCRdb to the late 2010s). Looking at the study overall: An earlier analysis of roughly 630 of the donors reported approximately 290 Gb of sequence data and some 120 million unique TCR beta sequences from 150 million to 200 million T cells. An early release covering around 630 HLA-typed donors comprised about 290 gigabases of sequencing data and roughly 86 million unique TCR sequences. Of the approximately 370 genotyped donors, approximately 80% were placed in the genetic ancestry cluster associated with self-reported Caucasian donors. High-throughput TCR immunosequencing, statistical association of individual TCRs with disease status, and machine learning were combined to predict cytomegalovirus infection status. The later analysis used no new phenotypic data to find candidate immune exposures, relying instead on TCR beta sequences and their occurrence across donors. To study patterns of TCR occurrence, a later analysis re-analyzed previously published TCR beta repertoires from several hundred donors and added high-resolution HLA genotyping. The study profiled the T cell repertoires of around 700 subjects by immunosequencing and related them to cytomegalovirus serostatus. Typing coverage differed by locus: A, B, C, DRB1 and DQB1 were typed in roughly 629-640 donors, DQA1 in 522, DPA1 in some 610, and DPB1 in roughly 470. A separate validation cohort of roughly 130 different subjects was used in addition to the roughly 720-subject first cohort. On average, approximately 250,000 unique TCR beta nucleotide sequences were sequenced per donor among a few hundred genotyped donors of the cohort, with about 19% of those sequences being non-productive. In a later genetic analysis, genome-wide SNP genotypes for about three fifths of the roughly 670 donors were used, and that subset was treated as a discovery cohort. About 5 DR-DQ haplotypes were handled as single units for association and clustering, since linkage in the cohort was strong. The study aimed to test whether cataloging public T cell receptors could reveal signatures of past pathogen exposure. To decide whether each TCR beta V gene segment behaved as functional or pseudogenic, an earlier analysis of approximately 600 of the donors relied on high-throughput TCR beta sequencing. Class I and class II HLA loci were covered by the typing at four-digit resolution. All discovery cohort repertoires had been generated using a single sequencing platform. Donor age, sex, ethnicity and CMV serostatus were compiled together with the repertoire data. Points the paper makes about the study in general: Cytomegalovirus status was reported to be diagnosed by the classifier with high specificity and sensitivity in both the original and validation cohorts. A few of the identified cytomegalovirus-associated TCR beta chains were confirmed in vitro to be specific for cytomegalovirus antigens. Correlated functional status among segregating V segments might reflect linkage disequilibrium, but an unknown experimental factor could not be ruled out. A group of highly shared sequence variants was considered likely to be a technical artifact of the sequencing pipeline. Because HLA typing was missing for some donors at each locus, association tests included only the typed subset. Only TCR beta chains were sequenced in this cohort, and the absence of alpha or paired-chain data limited detectable features. In an earlier analysis of fewer than 750 of the donors, most TCR beta V segments were observed in productive rearrangements about 87% or about 30% of the time, broadly matching IMGT annotations. Compared with the roughly 700-donor mean, donors in an Asian-associated ancestry cluster had fewer N-insertions in productive TCRs, according to a later genetic analysis. Most TCR sequences were observed very rarely across donors, whereas some public TCRs were present in many individuals. When HLA alleles, especially DR and DQ, strongly co-occurred, attributing TCR associations to individual alleles was difficult. In a later analysis, HLA-associated TCR beta chains showed more clonal expansion and lower generation probabilities than non-associated chains that were equally common. In a later analysis, several top co-occurrence clusters were reported to appear linked to parvovirus B19, influenza, CMV and Epstein-Barr virus. The study listed 164 TCR beta chains as associated with cytomegalovirus. In a later analysis, most CMV-associated TCR beta chains were found to appear HLA-restricted, with HLA associations seemingly driven largely by CMV exposure. Sequencing depth was assumed to be roughly uniform across donors in the presence/absence analyses, though that assumption may not hold. It was suggested by the authors that the approach could potentially be generalized to other disease states and immunological phenotypes. According to a later analysis, TCR association rates differed among HLA loci, with DRB1 alleles showing the most associated TCRs and HLA-C alleles showing the fewest. For the cohort, immune exposure information was limited to CMV serostatus. Because the 87-base-pair reads could not distinguish some IMGT-functional V segments, including TRBV6-2 and TRBV6-3, those segments were excluded. Roughly 17 rarely observed V segments, including chromosome 9 orphons, were excluded from the earlier analysis of about 500 of the donors because counts were too low. V-gene and J-gene trimming of TCR beta chains was associated with a missense DCLRE1C variant in a later genetic analysis, and the association was replicated in an independent cohort. At a false discovery rate of 0.05, a later analysis linked around 17,000 TCR beta sequences to specific HLA alleles. A further reported finding was that TCR beta sequences accurately predicted the HLA-A and HLA-B alleles for most subjects in the first cohort.

Receptor libraries were prepared by the immunoSEQ multiplex PCR assay. A mixture of 60 forward primers for TCR Vbeta segments and 13 reverse primers for TCR Jbeta segments was used in the multiplex PCR. The CDR3 region of rearranged TCR beta genes was amplified from genomic DNA by a multiplex PCR assay. The Illumina HiSeq System was used to sequence the amplified TCR beta libraries as 87-base-pair reads. In the source study's methods: A later analysis tallied about 77 million unique TCR beta chains across the 700 or so repertoires, and some 10 million of those chains were shared by two or more donors. To remove PCR and sequencing errors, raw reads were error-corrected and collapsed into unique sequences using a nearest-neighbor algorithm that merged closely related sequences. Alignment of CDR3 sequences to IMGT reference sequences was used to assign V, D and J gene segments. For a sequence to be retained, a match of at least six nucleotides was required to both a V gene segment and a J gene segment. A rearrangement counted as productive if the CDR3 had no stop codons and remained in frame with V and J, and every other rearrangement counted as non-productive. Following IMGT convention, CDR3 was defined as the stretch from the second conserved V-encoded cysteine up to the conserved J-encoded phenylalanine. The earlier analysis of about 620 of the donors excluded sequences that lacked an unambiguous match to a single V gene segment. An earlier analysis of 500 to 600 of the donors classified V segments as functional when productive rearrangements were above 56.7% and as segregating when the standard deviation between donors was above 5%. A statistical classification framework was built for diagnosing cytomegalovirus status from the catalog of TCR beta chain sequences. In a later analysis, TCR nucleotide sequences were compared against IMGT/GENE-DB human TR gene sequences so that V and J genes could be assigned. Using the TCRdist pipeline, a later analysis assigned CDR3 sequences along with most-parsimonious VDJ recombination scenarios. A later analysis defined each TCR beta chain by its CDR3 amino acid sequence plus V-gene family, and excluded reads lacking a unique V-gene family. A later analysis removed 450 to 600 highly shared, low-generation-probability nucleotide sequences to deal with suspected cross-contamination and a sequencing artifact. For each public chain, a later analysis derived a clonal expansion index from normalized ranks of inferred template counts within each repertoire. A later analysis computed generation probabilities with a VDJ recombination model fitted to out-of-frame rearrangements, and checked the results against IGoR. A later analysis scored TCR-TCR, TCR-HLA and TCR-CMV co-occurrence with hypergeometric tests, applying a repertoire-size bias correction to TCR pairs. To estimate false discovery rates, a later analysis permuted the HLA or CMV assignments 20 times. In a later analysis, co-occurring TCRs were grouped using DBSCAN, with TCRdist sequence similarity added in when clustering inside HLA-allele-positive subsets. Repertoires with fewer than 30,000 or more than 120,000 public chains were left out of co-occurrence clustering, as were four to six repertoires with anomalous nucleotide sharing. TCRdb holds this immuneACCESS table with in-frame rearrangements only. Some clones are missing; in checked studies, unresolved V genes explain under half, and the rest has no known cause. V and J calls plus clone size are reproduced from that table; the DNA served to infer D and trimming. Counted in this sample were about 160,000 clones; around 74% of them appeared once. Clones ranked in the top ten supply about 1.9% of the sample.

In the germline V gene (reference sequence), CDR1 corresponds to LNHDA and CDR2 to SQIVND. The CDR3 numbers 15 residues from cysteine through phenylalanine. The DNA shown is the 45-base CDR3, in frame from base 1. Trimming accounts for 5 bases at V and 3 bases at J, while the number of junction bases matched to no gene is 3. The cohort comprised more than 550 healthy bone marrow donors. At the time of sampling, every cohort member was nominally healthy, though immune exposures that went unrecorded were likely present. The donor tested CMV seronegative and was one of the 352 seronegative cohort members. A peripheral blood sample was collected from each donor, and TCR beta sequencing was performed on peripheral blood mononuclear cells. The Qiagen DNeasy Blood Extraction Kit was used to extract genomic DNA from the blood cell samples.

The origin of this receptor is a female donor in good health and CMV-seronegative. Sequencing was carried out using PBMCs. This sequence uses TRBV19 and TRBJ2-5; TRBD2 aligns with 13 central bases. The DNA is TGTGCCAGTAGTTCCGGGACTAGCGGGGAAGAGACCCAGTACTTC. Its translation reads: CASSSGTSGEETQYF.